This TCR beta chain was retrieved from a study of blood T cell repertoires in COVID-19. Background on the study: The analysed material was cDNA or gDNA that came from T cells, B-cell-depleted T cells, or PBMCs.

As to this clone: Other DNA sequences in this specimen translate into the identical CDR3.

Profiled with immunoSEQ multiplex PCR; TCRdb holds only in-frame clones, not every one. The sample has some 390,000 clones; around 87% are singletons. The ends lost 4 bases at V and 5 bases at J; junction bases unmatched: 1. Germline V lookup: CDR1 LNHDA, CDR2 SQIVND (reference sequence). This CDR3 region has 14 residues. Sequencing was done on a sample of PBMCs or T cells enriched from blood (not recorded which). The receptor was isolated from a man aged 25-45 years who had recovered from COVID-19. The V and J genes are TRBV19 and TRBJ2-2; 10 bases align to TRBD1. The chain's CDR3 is CASSKGQGTGELFF. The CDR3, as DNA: TGTGCCAGTAGTAAGGGACAGGGGACCGGGGAGCTGTTTTTT. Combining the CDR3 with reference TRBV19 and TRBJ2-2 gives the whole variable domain DGGITQSPKYLFRKEGQNVTLSCEQNLNHDAMYWYRQDPGQGLRLIYYSQIVNDFQKGDIAEGYSVSREKKESFPLTVTSAQKNPTAFYLCASSKGQGTGELFFGEGSRLTVL.